This TCR beta chain was profiled in a study of cytomegalovirus exposure and HLA in healthy donors (dated by TCRdb to 2015 to 2018). For the study in its entirety: An earlier analysis of around 600 of the donors reported about 250 Gb of sequence data and 117 million unique TCR beta sequences from 150 million to 200 million T cells. About 300 gigabases of sequencing data and 80 million or so unique TCR sequences were included in an early release covering under 650 HLA-typed donors. Of the 300 to 400 genotyped donors, about 80% fell in the genetic ancestry cluster associated with self-reported Caucasian donors. The aim of the study was to test whether cataloging public T cell receptors could identify signatures of past pathogen exposure. The study used immunosequencing to profile the T cell repertoires of more than 650 subjects and linked those repertoires to cytomegalovirus serostatus. Along with the approximately 600-subject first cohort, a separate validation cohort of about 110 different subjects was used. High-throughput TCR immunosequencing, statistical association of individual TCRs with disease status, and machine learning were combined to predict cytomegalovirus infection status. A later analysis re-examined previously published TCR beta repertoires from over 500 donors and added high-resolution HLA genotyping to investigate patterns of TCR occurrence. In the later analysis, no new phenotypic data were used to find candidate immune exposures; instead, reliance was placed on TCR beta sequences and their occurrence across donors. An earlier analysis of 500 to 650 of the donors applied high-throughput TCR beta sequencing to assess whether each TCR beta V gene segment acted as functional or pseudogenic. Donor age, sex, ethnicity and CMV serostatus were compiled together with the repertoire data. A later genetic analysis used genome-wide SNP genotypes for about 65% of the roughly 700 donors, treating that subset as a discovery cohort. Every discovery cohort repertoire had been produced on one sequencing platform. HLA typing included class I and class II loci at four-digit resolution. The number of typed donors differed by locus: about 620-630 for A, B, C, DRB1 and DQB1; 500 to 550 for DQA1; approximately 600 for DPA1; and 400 to 480 for DPB1. Roughly 5 DR-DQ haplotypes were handled as single units for association and clustering, since linkage in the cohort was strong. Among a few hundred genotyped donors of the cohort, an average of about 240,000 unique TCR beta nucleotide sequences were sequenced per donor, approximately 20% of them non-productive.

General study outcomes and caveats: Some 16 rarely observed V segments, including chromosome 9 orphons, were excluded from the earlier analysis of about 600 of the donors because counts were too low. According to a later analysis, most CMV-associated TCR beta chains appeared to be HLA-restricted, and the HLA associations seemed to be driven largely by CMV exposure. Because HLA typing was missing for some donors at each locus, association tests included only the typed subset. Immune exposure information for the cohort was limited to CMV serostatus. In an earlier analysis of approximately 600 of the donors, most TCR beta V segments were observed in productive rearrangements about 87% or about 30% of the time, broadly matching IMGT annotations. A later analysis associated 15,000 to 20,000 TCR beta sequences with specific HLA alleles at a false discovery rate of 0.05. Only TCR beta chains were sequenced in this cohort, and the absence of alpha or paired-chain data limited detectable features. A group of highly shared sequence variants was considered likely to be a technical artifact of the sequencing pipeline. Assigning TCR associations to individual alleles was difficult when HLA alleles, especially DR and DQ, strongly co-occurred. Some IMGT-functional V segments, including TRBV6-2 and TRBV6-3, could not be distinguished by the 87-base-pair reads and were therefore excluded. Roughly uniform sequencing depth across donors was assumed in presence/absence analyses, although this assumption may not hold. According to a later genetic analysis, donors in an Asian-associated ancestry cluster had fewer N-insertions in productive TCRs than the approximately 630-donor mean. The authors suggested that the approach could potentially be extended to other disease states and immunological phenotypes. A further reported finding was that TCR beta sequences accurately predicted the HLA-A and HLA-B alleles for most subjects in the first cohort. While some public TCRs were present in many individuals, most TCR sequences turned up only very rarely across donors. In a later analysis, HLA-associated TCR beta chains were found to be more clonally expanded and to have lower generation probabilities than equally common non-associated chains. A later analysis reported that several top co-occurrence clusters appeared linked to parvovirus B19, influenza, CMV and Epstein-Barr virus. V-gene and J-gene trimming of TCR beta chains was associated with a missense DCLRE1C variant in a later genetic analysis, and the association was replicated in an independent cohort. In vitro tests confirmed that three of the cytomegalovirus-associated TCR beta chains recognize cytomegalovirus antigens. In a later analysis, the rate of TCR association differed among HLA loci, with DRB1 alleles having the most associated TCRs and HLA-C alleles having the fewest. A total of 150 or so TCR beta chains were listed by the study as associated with cytomegalovirus. Cytomegalovirus status was reported to be diagnosed by the classifier with high specificity and sensitivity in both the original and validation cohorts. Correlated functional status among segregating V segments might be attributable to linkage disequilibrium, but an unknown experimental factor could not be ruled out.

The cohort comprised 550 to 700 healthy bone marrow donors. At the time of sampling, every cohort member was nominally healthy, though immune exposures that went unrecorded were likely present. The donor was CMV seronegative and was included in the group of several hundred seronegative cohort members. A peripheral blood sample was collected from each donor, and TCR beta sequencing was performed on peripheral blood mononuclear cells. The Qiagen DNeasy Blood Extraction Kit was used to extract genomic DNA from the blood cell samples. Of note for this clone: No antigen is known for it. Within one base of it there is no much larger clone, and no base qualities were kept.

The CDR3 goes from the cysteine to the phenylalanine over 14 residues. The DNA shown is the 42-base CDR3, in frame from base 1. The germline V gene yields MNHEY for CDR1 and SVGAGI for CDR2. Library preparation employed the immunoSEQ multiplex PCR assay. For the multiplex PCR, a mixture combining 60 forward primers for TCR Vbeta segments and 13 reverse primers for TCR Jbeta segments was used. Amplification of the CDR3 region of rearranged TCR beta genes was performed with a multiplex PCR assay on genomic DNA. Amplified TCR beta libraries were sequenced as 87-base-pair reads on the Illumina HiSeq System. In the paper's pipeline: In a later analysis, 80 million or so unique TCR beta chains were counted across the 500 to 850 repertoires, and roughly 10 million of these chains were shared by at least two donors. Raw reads were error-corrected and collapsed into unique sequences by a nearest-neighbor algorithm in which closely related sequences were merged to remove PCR and sequencing errors. CDR3 sequences were aligned to IMGT reference sequences to assign V, D and J gene segments. For a sequence to be retained, a match of at least six nucleotides to both a V gene segment and a J gene segment was required. A rearrangement was called productive if the CDR3 had no stop codons and remained in frame with V and J, and every other rearrangement was called non-productive. Following IMGT convention, CDR3 was defined as the stretch from the second conserved V-encoded cysteine to the conserved J-encoded phenylalanine. In an earlier analysis of more than 550 of the donors, sequences lacking an unambiguous match to a single V gene segment were excluded. An earlier analysis of several hundred of the donors called V segments functional above 56.7% productive rearrangements and segregating when the between-donor standard deviation exceeded 5%. A statistical classification framework was built to diagnose cytomegalovirus status from the catalog of TCR beta chain sequences. In a later analysis, V and J genes were assigned by comparing TCR nucleotide sequences against IMGT/GENE-DB human TR gene sequences. A later analysis assigned CDR3 sequences and most-parsimonious VDJ recombination scenarios with the TCRdist pipeline. In a later analysis, every TCR beta chain was defined by the combination of its CDR3 amino acid sequence and its V-gene family, and reads without a unique V-gene family were dropped. To address suspected cross-contamination and a sequencing artifact, a later analysis removed approximately 590 highly shared, low-generation-probability nucleotide sequences. In a later analysis, a clonal expansion index was calculated for each public chain from normalized within-repertoire ranks of inferred template counts. In a later analysis, generation probabilities were computed with a VDJ recombination model fitted to out-of-frame rearrangements, and the resulting probabilities were checked against IGoR. In a later analysis, hypergeometric tests were used to score TCR-TCR, TCR-HLA and TCR-CMV co-occurrence, with a repertoire-size bias correction applied to TCR pairs. False discovery rates were estimated in a later analysis by permuting HLA or CMV assignments 20 times. In a later analysis, co-occurring TCRs were grouped using DBSCAN, with TCRdist sequence similarity added in when clustering inside HLA-allele-positive subsets. For co-occurrence clustering, repertoires with fewer than 30,000 or more than 120,000 public chains were excluded, along with about five repertoires with anomalous nucleotide sharing. TCRdb's version of the immuneACCESS table is confined to in-frame rearrangements and falls short of the full clone set. An unresolved V gene accounts for under half of the shortfall where checked; the remainder is of unknown origin. Clone size and V and J calls were adopted from that table, with D and trimming inferred from the DNA. The sample includes approximately 97,000 clones, with about three quarters observed a single time. The top ten clonotypes cover over 3% of the sample.

The sequenced material came from PBMCs. The chain links TRBV6-5 with TRBJ2-5, and 8 junction bases match TRBD1. The J call may be incorrect, as the DNA end agrees better with TRBJ2-7. The clonotype was recovered from a man in his forties or fifties in good health and CMV-seronegative. The sequence in DNA is TGTGCCAGCAGTGCCGGACAGGGCGCCTACGAGCAGTACTTC. Translated, this gives CASSAGQGAYEQYF.